This entry lists 5 T cell receptor beta chains sequenced from one sample in a study of blood T cell repertoires in COVID-19. Clones were read by immunoSEQ multiplex PCR, and TCRdb kept only the in-frame ones, dropping some. This table holds about 400,000 clones, around 92% found once. Material for sequencing was peripheral blood. These receptors were taken from a man in his forties or fifties with acute or convalescent COVID-19.

The chain joins TRBV4-1 to TRBJ2-2; D remains unclear. This CDR3 contains 14 residues. Trimming removed 0 bases at V and 3 bases at J, with 5 bases between. Germline assignment: CDR1 MGHRA and CDR2 YSYEKL. For the CDR3, the DNA is TGCGCCAGCAGCCAAGAATTATACACCGGGGAGCTGTTTTTT. Translating gives CASSQELYTGELFF.

V and J are TRBV12-3 or TRBV12-4 and TRBJ1-5; 7 bases match TRBD1. Trimming cost V 6 bases and J 4 bases; bases outside gene matches: 3. This CDR3 region has 13 residues. CDR3 nucleotides: TGTGCCAGCAGGAGGGACAGAAATCAGCCCCAGCATTTT. Protein sequence: CASRRDRNQPQHF.

The rearrangement links TRBV6-4 to TRBJ1-5; a possible D gene is TRBD1 (6 bases). CDR1 is MRHNA, CDR2 SNTAGT, per germline. The V end was cut by 7 bases, the J end by 0 bases, with 22 bases between. The CDR3 sequence is 18 residues long. The CDR3 spells CASIEKTQGRDSNQPQHF. The CDR3 coding sequence is TGTGCCAGCATCGAGAAGACGCAGGGGCGAGATAGCAATCAGCCCCAGCATTTT.

This chain uses TRBV9 with TRBJ1-6; possible D gene TRBD1, 6 bases. Trimming took 4 bases from V and 8 from J, leaving 13 bases between them. The CDR3 spans 14 residues. Per germline, CDR1 SGDLS and CDR2 YYNGEE. The chain's CDR3 is CASSKGTRDSPLHF. DNA of the CDR3: TGTGCCAGCAGCAAGGGGACAAGGGATTCACCCCTCCACTTT.

The gene calls are TRBV2 and TRBJ1-1; tentatively, D is TRBD1 (5 bases). This CDR3 has 13 amino acids. Germline V gene lookup returns CDR1 SNHLY and CDR2 FYNNEI. V was pared by 8 bases and J by 1 base, with 11 bases between. CDR3 sequence (DNA): TGTGCCAGCGCGGGGGAAGCGAACACTGAAGCTTTCTTT. It yields the protein CASAGEANTEAFF.